Following are 18 T cell receptor beta chains from one sample sequenced in a study of tumor and adjacent non-tumor tissue in lung cancer. Three rounds of nested PCR, following a modified ARM-PCR protocol, produced the TCRbeta library. From the multiplex PCR reads, TCRdb called clonotypes with MiXCR, one entry per CDR3 protein. Of 120,000 or so distinct CDR3 sequences in the sample, approximately 71% were seen once. The template was RNA from unsorted bulk tissue. Sequenced sample: lung tumor tissue. The receptors here all came from a man aged 25 to 40 with non-small cell lung cancer.

Comments on this clonotype: This may be a read error: a much more frequent sequence differs by one nucleotide. The chain is built from TRBV2 and TRBJ2-2; maybe TRBD1 (5 bases). The CDR3 runs to 14 residues. Per the germline V gene, CDR1 is SNHLY and CDR2 is FYNNEI. Deletions cut 8 bases from V and 1 base from J, with 11 bases between. CDR3 residues: CASRRQRNTGELFF. The CDR3 DNA follows: TGTGCCAGCCGGAGACAGCGGAACACCGGGGAGCTGTTTTTT.

As for this clonotype: Sequence at one end of the junction differs from germline and may be a read error. The chain carries TRBV20-1 and TRBJ1-1, with 7 bases identical to TRBD1. The CDR3 contains 13 residues. Germline V CDR1 and CDR2: DFQATT, SNEGSKA (reference sequence). The CDR3 DNA sequence: TGCAGTGTTAGACAGGGCATGAACACTGAAGCTTTCTTT. It codes for CSVRQGMNTEAFF.

This clonotype was recorded at least ten times. The chain joins TRBV24-1 to TRBJ1-5, with D maybe TRBD1 (6 bases). Trimming pared 5 bases from V and 6 bases from J, leaving 28 bases between. This CDR3 is 19 amino acids long. Germline V lookup: CDR1 KGHDR, CDR2 SFDVKD. CDR3 bases: TGTGCCACCAGTGGCCCACAGGGAGTAGGGCCCGTAGGCGGTCAGCCCCAGCATTTT. This gives the protein CATSGPQGVGPVGGQPQHF.

Comment on this clonotype: One end of the junction is discordant with germline, which a read error may explain. This chain uses TRBV20-1 with TRBJ2-1; no firm D call. The CDR3 is 14 amino acids. Germline V gives CDR1 DFQATT, CDR2 SNEGSKA (reference sequence). The CDR3 region has the DNA TGCAATGCTAGAACGCCCCCCTCCTACAATGAGCAGTTCTTC. Translated: CNARTPPSYNEQFF.

The V and J genes are TRBV20-1 and TRBJ2-1; 10 bases are shared with TRBD2. Trimming at V came to 6 bases and at J to 6 bases, leaving 8 bases not matched to a gene. The CDR3 is 14 residues long. From germline, CDR1 is DFQATT and CDR2 SNEGSKA (reference sequence). CDR3 protein: CSARTSGGCNEQFF. DNA for the CDR3: TGCAGTGCAAGGACTAGCGGAGGCTGCAATGAGCAGTTCTTC.

The chain couples TRBV4-1 to TRBJ2-1, with TRBD1 as a possible D gene (5 bases). The CDR3 spans 13 residues. Germline loops: CDR1 MGHRA, CDR2 YSYEKL. The V and J ends lost 6 bases and 6 bases respectively, with 12 bases between them. CDR3 nucleotide sequence: TGCGCCAGCAGTCGCCCCCAGGGCAATGAGCAGTTCTTC. As protein: CASSRPQGNEQFF.

On this clonotype itself: The junction departs from the called germline gene at one end, perhaps through a read error. The V gene is TRBV12-3 or TRBV12-4, the J gene TRBJ2-1, with TRBD2 identical over 9 bases. This CDR3 region has 17 residues. CDR3 amino acids: CASSELGLALSYSEQFF. CDR3 bases: TGTGCCAGCAGTGAACTGGGACTAGCCCTCTCCTACAGTGAGCAGTTCTTC.

For this clonotype: The junction differs from germline at one of its ends, possibly a read error. The chain joins TRBV11-1 to TRBJ2-4, with 7 bases identical to TRBD1. The CDR3 contains 16 residues. Germline V gene lookup returns CDR1 SGHAT and CDR2 FQDESV (reference sequence). The CDR3 is CAKTHSDRATKNIKYF. The DNA of the CDR3 is TGTGCCAAGACCCACTCAGACAGGGCGACCAAAAACATTAAGTACTTC.

As concerns this clonotype: Here the CDR3 omits its conserved ending phenylalanine or tryptophan, so a read error is the likely source. It is unclear where the CDR3 begins or ends on the DNA, so no DNA is shown, and the CDR3 is as TCRdb lists it. The V and J genes are TRBV6-2 or TRBV6-3 and TRBJ1-1. CDR1 MNHEY and CDR2 SVGEGT come from the germline V gene. Counting both end residues, the CDR3 totals 13 amino acids. CDR3 sequence reads: CASRVTWSGEAFY.

This clonotype was seen more than once but under ten times. This clone may be a read error of a much larger clone one base away. V gene TRBV4-1 combines with J gene TRBJ1-5; D not certain. The J call could be wrong; TRBJ2-3 is a better fit for the DNA end. The CDR3 length is 13 residues. The germline V gene encodes CDR1 MGHRA and CDR2 YSYEKL. The CDR3 here is CASSQLETQPQYF. CDR3 sequence (DNA): TGCGCCAGCAGCCAATTGGAGACTCAGCCCCAGTATTTT.

Notes on this clonotype: A read error may be the cause here, since a much bigger clone is one base away. The chain has TRBV10-2 and TRBJ2-5, with a possible D match to TRBD2 (6 bases). CDR1 and CDR2 from the germline V gene are WSHSY and SAAADI. The CDR3 runs to 13 residues. The chain's CDR3 is CANSGYGGETQYF. The CDR3 coding sequence is TGCGCCAACAGTGGCTACGGGGGAGAGACCCAGTACTTC.

The rearrangement links TRBV10-3 to TRBJ1-2; D remains ambiguous. The CDR3 is 14 amino acids. Trimming took off 3 bases at V and 2 bases at J, with 10 bases between the two ends. The germline CDR1 and CDR2 sequences are ENHRY and SYGVKD. The CDR3 loop is CAISDGQLNYGYTF. In nucleotides, the CDR3 is TGTGCCATCAGTGACGGTCAGCTAAACTATGGCTACACCTTC.

A word on this clonotype: One end of the junction does not line up with germline, which may come from a read error. The rearrangement joins TRBV4-3 to TRBJ2-3; either TRBD1 or TRBD2 may fit D (5 bases each). Germline V gene data show CDR1 as LGHNA and CDR2 as YSLEER. This CDR3 is 17 amino acids long. The CDR3 bases are TGCGCCAGCAGCCAAGACCTGGCAGGGAGCACGGCAGATAAGCAGTATTTT. Amino acid sequence: CASSQDLAGSTADKQYF.

Concerning this clonotype: Germline and junction disagree at one end, which may indicate a read error. This rearrangement joins TRBV29-1 to TRBJ1-2; 7 bases align to TRBD1. This CDR3 has 15 residues. The V gene's germline CDR1 is SQVTM and CDR2 ANQGSEA. In DNA, the CDR3 is TGCAGCGCCCGGGATAGGGGGCGAGGAAACTATGACTACACCTTC. It codes for CSARDRGRGNYDYTF.

Note on this clonotype: A much more abundant neighbour one base away suggests this may be a read error. This chain connects TRBV6-5 to TRBJ2-2, with 7 bases identical to TRBD1. Germline loops: CDR1 MNHEY, CDR2 SVGAGI. The CDR3 length is 14 residues. CDR3: CASSPGGTTGELSF. The DNA of the CDR3 is TGTGCCAGCAGCCCAGGGGGAACGACCGGGGAGCTGTCTTTT.

Worth noting for this clonotype: Lacking the conserved final phenylalanine or tryptophan, this CDR3 likely reflects a read error. V gene TRBV20-1 combines with J gene TRBJ2-7; D is unresolved. This CDR3 has 12 residues. From germline, CDR1 is DFQATT and CDR2 SNEGSKA (reference sequence). Trimming stripped 5 bases from V and 5 bases from J, with 13 bases between. This CDR3 reads CSAGGRANEQYL. The CDR3 DNA is TGCAGTGCTGGCGGCCGGGCTAACGAGCAGTACCTC.

Comments on this clonotype: A much larger clone lies one base from this, so it may be a read error. The V call is TRBV4-2, the J call TRBJ2-3; TRBD2 agrees at 11 bases. Per germline, CDR1 LGHNA and CDR2 YNFKEQ. V dropped 7 bases and J dropped 2; count of bases not matched to a gene: 11. This CDR3 spans 17 amino acids. CDR3 region: CASTPGLAGLITDTQYF. The CDR3 DNA sequence: TGTGCCAGCACTCCTGGACTAGCGGGTTTAATCACAGATACGCAGTATTTT.

The chain uses TRBV6-9 and TRBJ2-2, with 14 nucleotides matching TRBD2. Losses at the gene ends were 2 bases for V and 9 bases for J; bases not matched to a gene: 11. This CDR3 is built from 18 residues. CDR1 and CDR2 (germline): MNHGY, SVAAGI. CDR3 region: CASSYRRLAGGYTWELFF. In DNA form, the CDR3 reads TGTGCCAGCAGTTATCGCAGACTAGCGGGAGGGTATACCTGGGAGCTGTTTTTT.